This T cell receptor (beta chain) comes out of a study of graft-versus-host responses after intestinal transplantation. The study, taken as a whole, reports: Early post-transplant HvG declines showed an association with peak circulating GvH clone levels. Detection of GvH clones occurred in recipient marrow, and some had their first appearance in ileum or blood.

Generated by immunoSEQ multiplex PCR, the TCRdb table keeps only in-frame clones and is missing some. The top ten hold around 0.86% of the sample, which has about 100,000 clones, about 90% seen once. As for this clone: Its antigen is unidentified.

V lost 2 bases and J 10 bases, leaving 17 bases between the germline ends. In germline, CDR1 is SEHNR, CDR2 FQNEAQ (reference sequence). This CDR3 region has 14 residues. Sample: unstimulated CD4+ T cells sorted from spleen or lymph node cells, taken before transplant. The V call is TRBV7-9, the J call TRBJ1-2; D gene unclear. The receptor comes from a human donor who was the organ donor for an intestinal transplant. CDR3 region: CASSLIAAPTTYTF. As DNA, the CDR3 is TGTGCCAGCAGCTTAATCGCGGCACCAACGACCTACACCTTC.